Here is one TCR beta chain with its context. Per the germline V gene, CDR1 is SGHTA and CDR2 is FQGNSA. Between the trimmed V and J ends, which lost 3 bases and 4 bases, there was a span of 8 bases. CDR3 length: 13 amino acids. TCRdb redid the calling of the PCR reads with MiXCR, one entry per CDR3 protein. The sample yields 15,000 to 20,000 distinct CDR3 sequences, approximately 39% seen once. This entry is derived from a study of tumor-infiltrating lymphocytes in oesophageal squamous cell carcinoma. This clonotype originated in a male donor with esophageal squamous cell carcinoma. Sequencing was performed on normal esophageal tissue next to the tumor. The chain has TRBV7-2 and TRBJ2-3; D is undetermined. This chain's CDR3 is CASSFSPPDTQYF. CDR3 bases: TGTGCCAGCAGCTTCTCCCCCCCAGATACGCAGTATTTT.